These T cell receptor beta chains were read from a single sample in a study of T cell responses to AZD1222 COVID-19 vaccine. The protocol was immunoSEQ multiplex PCR, while the TCRdb copy is restricted to in-frame clones and leaves out a portion. This table holds 120,000 or so clones, approximately 92% found once. Source: peripheral blood, taken on day 0 of AZD1222 vaccination. The receptor set was obtained from an adult in good health. Both conserved end residues are part of each CDR3. D genes are given only for firm matches. Where a row states a size, it is once, few, many or the class of an expanded clone; other rows omit it.

- | TRBJ2-7 | TRBV12-3/TRBV12-4 | TRBD1 | CASSRRQGNEQYF | TGTGCCAGCAGTCGACGACAGGGGAACGAGCAGTACTTC
- | TRBJ2-1 | TRBV7-3 | - | CASSPRAGFGNEQFF | TGTGCCAGCAGCCCCCGTGCGGGATTCGGGAATGAGCAGTTCTTC
- | TRBJ1-2 | TRBV9 | - | CASSPRVARSGYTF | TGTGCCAGCAGCCCCCGGGTCGCCCGGTCAGGCTACACCTTC
- | TRBJ1-2 | TRBV2 | - | CASSLGGFGYTF | TGTGCCAGCAGTCTGGGGGGTTTTGGCTACACCTTC
- | TRBJ1-1 | TRBV5-1 | TRBD1 | CASSLRGQGNTEAFF | TGCGCCAGCAGCTTGAGGGGACAGGGGAACACTGAAGCTTTCTTT
- | TRBJ1-4 | TRBV27 | - | CASGRARELFF | TGTGCCAGCGGCCGCGCGAGGGAACTGTTTTTT
- | TRBJ2-5 | TRBV4-1 | - | CASSQASRTSETQYF | TGCGCCAGCAGCCAAGCCAGTAGGACTTCAGAGACCCAGTACTTC
- | TRBJ1-2 | TRBV3-1/TRBV3-2 | - | CASSQTAIYGYTF | TGTGCCAGCAGCCAAACAGCTATCTATGGCTACACCTTC
- | TRBJ2-7 | TRBV4-1 | TRBD2 | CASSQTSGRVYEQYF | TGCGCCAGCAGCCAAACTAGCGGGAGGGTCTACGAGCAGTACTTC
once | TRBJ1-1 | TRBV29-1 | - | CSVDYTEAFF | TGCAGCGTTGATTACACTGAAGCTTTCTTT
- | TRBJ2-7 | TRBV6-2/TRBV6-3 | TRBD2 | CASSSREGLSEQYF | TGTGCCAGCAGTTCCCGGGAGGGCCTGAGCGAGCAGTACTTC
- | TRBJ1-1 | TRBV5-1 | - | CASSLGGRQENTEAFF | TGCGCCAGCAGCTTGGGGGGGCGCCAGGAGAACACTGAAGCTTTCTTT
- | TRBJ1-3 | TRBV6-5 | - | CASSPPVGNTIYF | TGTGCCAGCAGTCCCCCGGTTGGAAACACCATATATTTT
once | TRBJ2-2 | TRBV12-2 | - | CASRLAPPIAEGGTGELFF | TGTGCAAGTCGCTTAGCACCCCCGATAGCGGAGGGGGGCACCGGGGAGCTGTTTTTT
- | TRBJ1-6 | TRBV19 | TRBD1 | CASTTGEYNSPLHF | TGTGCCAGTACCACAGGGGAGTATAATTCACCCCTCCACTTT
- | TRBJ2-7 | TRBV28 | TRBD2 | CASSLLEASGRNEQYF | TGTGCCAGCAGTTTGCTCGAGGCTAGCGGGAGGAACGAGCAGTACTTC
- | TRBJ2-7 | TRBV9 | - | CASSVEDGAYEQYF | TGTGCCAGCAGCGTAGAGGACGGAGCCTACGAGCAGTACTTC
- | TRBJ1-2 | TRBV2 | TRBD1 | CAKDRGLANYGYTF | TGTGCCAAGGACAGGGGGTTAGCTAACTATGGCTACACCTTC
- | TRBJ1-2 | TRBV9 | - | CASSSRGGYTF | TGTGCCAGCAGCTCCCGGGGCGGCTACACCTTC
- | TRBJ2-7 | TRBV4-1 | TRBD1 | CASRSVGTAYEQYF | TGCGCCAGCAGGAGTGTAGGGACAGCCTACGAGCAGTACTTC
- | TRBJ2-5 | TRBV28 | - | CASNGGWETQYF | TGTGCCAGCAATGGGGGTTGGGAGACCCAGTACTTC
once | TRBJ2-7 | TRBV5-6 | - | CASSLFGEQYF | TGTGCCAGCAGCTTATTTGGGGAGCAGTACTTC
- | TRBJ2-3 | TRBV7-2 | - | CASSFAFGDTQYF | TGTGCCAGCAGCTTCGCCTTCGGAGATACGCAGTATTTT
- | TRBJ2-6 | TRBV5-1 | - | CASSLVSGLISSGANVLTF | TGCGCCAGCAGCTTGGTTTCGGGACTTATCAGCTCTGGGGCCAACGTCCTGACTTTC
- | TRBJ2-3 | TRBV27 | - | CASSFSRTTDTQYF | TGTGCCAGCAGTTTCAGCAGGACCACAGATACGCAGTATTTT
- | TRBJ1-6 | TRBV28 | - | CASSLTLSQPPLHF | TGTGCCAGCAGCCTGACCCTCTCACAGCCACCCCTCCACTTT
- | TRBJ1-2 | TRBV6-1 | - | CASSEAVVSLNYGYTF | TGTGCCAGCAGTGAGGCAGTCGTGTCACTGAACTATGGCTACACCTTC